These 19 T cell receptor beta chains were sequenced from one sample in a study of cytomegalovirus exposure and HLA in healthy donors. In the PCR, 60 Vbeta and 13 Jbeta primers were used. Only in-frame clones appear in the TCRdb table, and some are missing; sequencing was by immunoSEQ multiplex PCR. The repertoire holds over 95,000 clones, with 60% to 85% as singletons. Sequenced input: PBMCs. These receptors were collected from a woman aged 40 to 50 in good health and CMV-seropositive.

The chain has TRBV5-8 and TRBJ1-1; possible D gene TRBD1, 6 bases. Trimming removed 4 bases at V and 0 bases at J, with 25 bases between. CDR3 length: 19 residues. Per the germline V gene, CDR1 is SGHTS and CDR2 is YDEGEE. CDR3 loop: CASSGFLGPLDRLNTEAFF. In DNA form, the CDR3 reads TGTGCCAGCAGCGGCTTTTTGGGCCCCCTAGACAGGTTGAACACTGAAGCTTTCTTT.

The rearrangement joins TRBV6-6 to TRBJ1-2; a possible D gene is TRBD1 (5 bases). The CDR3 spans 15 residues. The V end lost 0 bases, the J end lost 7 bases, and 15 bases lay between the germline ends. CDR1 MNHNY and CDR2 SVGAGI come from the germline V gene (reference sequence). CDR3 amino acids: CASSYSSREGGGYTF. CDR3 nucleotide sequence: TGTGCCAGCAGTTACTCGAGCAGGGAGGGAGGTGGCTACACCTTC.

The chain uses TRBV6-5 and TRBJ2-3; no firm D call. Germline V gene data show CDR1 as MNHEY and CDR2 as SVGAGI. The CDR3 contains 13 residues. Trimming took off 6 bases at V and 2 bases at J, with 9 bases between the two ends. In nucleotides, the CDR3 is TGTGCCAGCAGCAGGCAGTACACAGATACGCAGTATTTT. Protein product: CASSRQYTDTQYF.

The CDR3: CASKGNFFYNYGYTF. CDR3 bases: TGTGCCAGCAAGGGGAATTTCTTCTACAACTATGGCTACACCTTC. V is TRBV6-1 and J is TRBJ1-2; TRBD1 might be the D (5 bases). The CDR3 consists of 15 residues. Germline lookup yields CDR1 MNHNS and CDR2 SASEGT. V was pared by 7 bases and J by 2 bases, with 17 bases between.

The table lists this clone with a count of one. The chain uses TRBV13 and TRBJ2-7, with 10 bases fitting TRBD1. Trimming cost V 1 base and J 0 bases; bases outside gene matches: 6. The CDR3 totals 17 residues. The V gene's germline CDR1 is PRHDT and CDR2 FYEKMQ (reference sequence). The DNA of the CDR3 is TGTGCCAGCAGCTTAGTTCGCGGGACAGGGGTCTCCTACGAGCAGTACTTC. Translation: CASSLVRGTGVSYEQYF. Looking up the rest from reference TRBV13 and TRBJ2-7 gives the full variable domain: AAGVIQSPRHLIKEKRETATLKCYPIPRHDTVYWYQQGPGQDPQFLISFYEKMQSDKGSIPDRFSAQQFSDYHSELNMSSLELGDSALYFCASSLVRGTGVSYEQYFGPGTRLTVT.

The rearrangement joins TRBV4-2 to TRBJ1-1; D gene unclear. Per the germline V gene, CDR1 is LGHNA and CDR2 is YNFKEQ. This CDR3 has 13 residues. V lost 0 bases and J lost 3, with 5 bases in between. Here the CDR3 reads CASSQDRDTEAFF. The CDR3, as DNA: TGTGCCAGCAGCCAAGATCGGGACACTGAAGCTTTCTTT.

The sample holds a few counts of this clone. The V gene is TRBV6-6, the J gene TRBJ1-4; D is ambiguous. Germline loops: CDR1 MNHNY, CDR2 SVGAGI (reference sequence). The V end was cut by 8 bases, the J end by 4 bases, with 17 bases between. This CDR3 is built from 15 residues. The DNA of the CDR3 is TGTGCCAGCCAAAAGAGGGTGGCAGGTAATGAAAAACTGTTTTTT. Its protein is CASQKRVAGNEKLFF.

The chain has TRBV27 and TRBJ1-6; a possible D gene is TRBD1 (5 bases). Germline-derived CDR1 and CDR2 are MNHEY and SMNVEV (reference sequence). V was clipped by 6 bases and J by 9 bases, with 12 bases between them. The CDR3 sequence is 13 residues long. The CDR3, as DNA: TGTGCCAGCAGGGCGACAGCTCCTTCACCCCTCCACTTT. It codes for CASRATAPSPLHF.

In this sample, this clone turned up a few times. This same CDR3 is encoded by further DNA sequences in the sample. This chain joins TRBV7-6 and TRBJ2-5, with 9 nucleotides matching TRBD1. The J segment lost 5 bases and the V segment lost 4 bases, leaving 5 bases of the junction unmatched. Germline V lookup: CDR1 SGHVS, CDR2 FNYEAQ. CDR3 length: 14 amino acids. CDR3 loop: CASSSMTGGETQYF. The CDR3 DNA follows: TGTGCCAGCAGCTCCATGACAGGGGGTGAGACCCAGTACTTC.

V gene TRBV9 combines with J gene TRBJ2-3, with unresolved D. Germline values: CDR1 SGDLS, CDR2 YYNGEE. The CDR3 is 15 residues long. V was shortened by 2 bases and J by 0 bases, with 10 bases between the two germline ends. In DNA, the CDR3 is TGTGCCAGCAGCGTTGGGCCCAGTAGCACAGATACGCAGTATTTT. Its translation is CASSVGPSSTDTQYF.

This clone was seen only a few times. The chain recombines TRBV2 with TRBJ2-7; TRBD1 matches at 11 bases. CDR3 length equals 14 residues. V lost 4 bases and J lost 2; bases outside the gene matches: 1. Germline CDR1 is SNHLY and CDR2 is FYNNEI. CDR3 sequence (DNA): TGTGCCAGCAGTGGGGACAGGGGGACCTACGAGCAGTACTTC. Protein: CASSGDRGTYEQYF.

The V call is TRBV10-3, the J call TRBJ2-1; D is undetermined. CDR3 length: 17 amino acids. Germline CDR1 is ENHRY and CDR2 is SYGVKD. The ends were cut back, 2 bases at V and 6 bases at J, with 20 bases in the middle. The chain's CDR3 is CAISEVRSRLASNEQFF. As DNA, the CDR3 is TGTGCCATCAGTGAGGTTCGGAGTCGATTAGCTTCCAATGAGCAGTTCTTC.

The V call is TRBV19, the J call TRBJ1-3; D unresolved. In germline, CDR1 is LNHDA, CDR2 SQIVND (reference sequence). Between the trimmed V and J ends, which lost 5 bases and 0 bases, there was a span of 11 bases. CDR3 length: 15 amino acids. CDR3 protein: CASSLEATSGNTIYF. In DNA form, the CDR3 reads TGTGCCAGTAGTCTCGAGGCCACCTCTGGAAACACCATATATTTT.

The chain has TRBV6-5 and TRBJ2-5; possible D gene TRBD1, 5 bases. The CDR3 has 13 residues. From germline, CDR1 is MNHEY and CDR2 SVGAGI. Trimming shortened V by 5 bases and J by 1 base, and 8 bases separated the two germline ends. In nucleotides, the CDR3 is TGTGCCAGCAGTCTAGGGGCCCAAGAGACCCAGTACTTC. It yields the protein CASSLGAQETQYF.

CDR3 nucleotides: TGTGCCAGCAGCTCTGACAGTTACCAAGCTTTCTTT. Translated, it gives CASSSDSYQAFF. This chain joins TRBV6-1 and TRBJ1-1, with TRBD1 as a possible D gene (5 bases). The germline V and J ends were trimmed by 6 bases and 9 bases, with 14 bases remaining between them. Germline V lookup: CDR1 MNHNS, CDR2 SASEGT. There are 12 residues in the CDR3.

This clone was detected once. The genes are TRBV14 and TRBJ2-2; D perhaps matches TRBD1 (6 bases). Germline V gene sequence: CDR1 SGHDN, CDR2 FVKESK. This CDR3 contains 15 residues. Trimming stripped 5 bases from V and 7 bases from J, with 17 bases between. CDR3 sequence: CASSFFGGAVGELFF. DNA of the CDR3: TGTGCCAGCAGCTTCTTTGGGGGCGCGGTCGGGGAGCTGTTTTTT. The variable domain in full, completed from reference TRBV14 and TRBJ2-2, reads EAGVTQFPSHSVIEKGQTVTLRCDPISGHDNLYWYRRVMGKEIKFLLHFVKESKQDESGMPNNRFLAERTGGTYSTLKVQPAELEDSGVYFCASSFFGGAVGELFFGEGSRLTVL.

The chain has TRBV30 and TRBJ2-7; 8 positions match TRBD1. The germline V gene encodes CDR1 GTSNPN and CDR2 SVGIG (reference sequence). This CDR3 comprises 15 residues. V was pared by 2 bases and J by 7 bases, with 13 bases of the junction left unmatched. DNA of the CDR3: TGTGCCTGGAGTCAGGGGGCGACAGGGGTTGAGGAGCAGTACTTC. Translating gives CAWSQGATGVEEQYF.

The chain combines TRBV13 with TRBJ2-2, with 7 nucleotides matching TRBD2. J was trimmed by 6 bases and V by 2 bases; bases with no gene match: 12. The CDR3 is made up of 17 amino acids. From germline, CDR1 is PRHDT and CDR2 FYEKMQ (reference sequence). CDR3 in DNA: TGTGCCAGCAGCTTACCTAGCGGAGTTTTTATTGCCGGGGAGCTGTTTTTT. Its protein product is CASSLPSGVFIAGELFF. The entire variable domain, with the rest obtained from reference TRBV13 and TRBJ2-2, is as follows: AAGVIQSPRHLIKEKRETATLKCYPIPRHDTVYWYQQGPGQDPQFLISFYEKMQSDKGSIPDRFSAQQFSDYHSELNMSSLELGDSALYFCASSLPSGVFIAGELFFGEGSRLTVL.

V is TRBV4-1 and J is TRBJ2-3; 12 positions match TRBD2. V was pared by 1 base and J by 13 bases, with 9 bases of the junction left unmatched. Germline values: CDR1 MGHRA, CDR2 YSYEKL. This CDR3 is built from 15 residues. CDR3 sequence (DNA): TGCGCCAGCAGCCAAGTTCTAGCGGGGGGGTCCTTTAAGTATTTT. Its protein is CASSQVLAGGSFKYF.